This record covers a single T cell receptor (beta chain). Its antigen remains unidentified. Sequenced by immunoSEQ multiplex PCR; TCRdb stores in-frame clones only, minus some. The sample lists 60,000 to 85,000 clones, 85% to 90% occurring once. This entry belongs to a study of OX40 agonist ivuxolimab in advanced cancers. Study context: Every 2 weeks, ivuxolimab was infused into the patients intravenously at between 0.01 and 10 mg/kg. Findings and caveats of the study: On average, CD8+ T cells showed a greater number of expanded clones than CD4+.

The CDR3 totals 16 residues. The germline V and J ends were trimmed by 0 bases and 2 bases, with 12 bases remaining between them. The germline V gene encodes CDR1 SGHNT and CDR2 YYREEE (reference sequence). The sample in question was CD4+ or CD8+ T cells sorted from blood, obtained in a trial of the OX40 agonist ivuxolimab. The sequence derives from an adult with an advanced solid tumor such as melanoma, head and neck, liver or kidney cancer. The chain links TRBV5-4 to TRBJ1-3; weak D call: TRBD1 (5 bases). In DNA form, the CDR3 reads TGTGCCAGCAGCTTGGACAAGACAGTCCCTGGAAACACCATATATTTT. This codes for CASSLDKTVPGNTIYF.